One TCR beta chain is described in this entry. These data are taken from a study of blood T cell repertoires in COVID-19. After removal of 4 bases from V and 0 bases from J, the junction contained 4 bases not matched to a gene. Germline assignment: CDR1 SGHKS and CDR2 YYEKEE (reference sequence). CDR3 length: 15 residues. The protocol was immunoSEQ multiplex PCR, while the TCRdb copy is restricted to in-frame clones and leaves out a portion. In the table there are approximately 230,000 clones, roughly 79% of which are singletons. The sequenced sample consisted of PBMCs or T cells enriched from blood (not recorded which). This clonotype was sampled from a man aged 40-55 years who had recovered from COVID-19. The rearrangement links TRBV5-5 to TRBJ1-5; TRBD1 matches 7 bases. As DNA, the CDR3 is TGTGCCAGCAGCCGGACAGGTAGTAGCAATCAGCCCCAGCATTTT. Translating it yields CASSRTGSSNQPQHF.